This TCR beta chain originates from a study of identical twins. Study-wide findings and caveats: Out-of-frame TCR alpha sharing in monozygotic twins exceeded recombination model predictions. Twins showed weaker excess sharing in their beta out-of-frame sequences. The authors noted that invariant MAIT and iNKT cells could partly confound zero-insertion analyses. The abundant beta clonotypes from cord blood had fewer insertions, and memory repertoires had none of this.

Trimming removed 2 bases from V and 2 bases from J, with 20 bases in between. Germline lookup yields CDR1 MNHEY and CDR2 SVGEGT. The CDR3 totals 18 residues. Notes on this clonotype: Its antigen is undetermined.

TCRdb fed the 5' RACE reads into MiXCR, producing one record per CDR3 protein. The data contain about 290,000 distinct CDR3 sequences, 8.5% to 9.5% of them singletons. The same data also went into a second study, on yellow fever vaccine responses in identical twins.

Source material: CD8+ T cells sorted from blood. The V call is TRBV6-2 or TRBV6-3, the J call TRBJ2-3; D not certain. The source is a woman aged 18 to 35 in good health. CDR3 sequence: CASSYGFMGKAITDTQYF. The CDR3, as DNA: TGTGCCAGCAGTTACGGATTTATGGGCAAGGCGATCACAGATACGCAGTATTTT.